The rows below give T cell receptor beta chains drawn from one sample of a study of T cells after posttransplantation cyclophosphamide. TCRdb keeps only in-frame clones here, not all; method: immunoSEQ multiplex PCR. Seen here are some 10,000 clones, 90% to 95% observed once, and the top ten hold 3.6%. This material consisted of PBMCs, taken after allogeneic stem cell transplant with posttransplant cyclophosphamide. All receptors come from a female patient under 45 who received an allogeneic stem cell transplant from an unrelated donor, was CMV-positive, and had no GVHD. Some T cells may be transferred from the graft donor. Both conserved end residues are part of each CDR3. The order of the fields is D gene, V gene, clone size, J gene, CDR3 protein, CDR3 DNA. A D gene is named only where the DNA matches it firmly. A row's size may be missing; if present it is once, few, many or a size class.

D gene: .
V gene: TRBV7-9
clone size: .
J gene: TRBJ2-7
CDR3 protein: CASSSLLDSRPYEQYF
CDR3 DNA: TGTGCCAGCAGCTCCCTCTTGGACAGTCGACCCTACGAGCAGTACTTC

D gene: .
V gene: TRBV6-1
clone size: .
J gene: TRBJ1-2
CDR3 protein: CASSESANYGYTF
CDR3 DNA: TGTGCCAGCAGTGAATCCGCTAACTATGGCTACACCTTC

D gene: TRBD2
V gene: TRBV5-1
clone size: .
J gene: TRBJ2-1
CDR3 protein: CASSGGLAGEGNEQFF
CDR3 DNA: TGCGCCAGCAGCGGGGGACTAGCGGGAGAAGGCAATGAGCAGTTCTTC

D gene: TRBD2
V gene: TRBV7-8
clone size: .
J gene: TRBJ2-7
CDR3 protein: CASSRTARLADDYEQYF
CDR3 DNA: TGTGCCAGCAGCCGCACCGCCCGACTAGCGGATGACTACGAGCAGTACTTC

D gene: .
V gene: TRBV7-9
clone size: .
J gene: TRBJ1-6
CDR3 protein: CASRTGDSPLHF
CDR3 DNA: TGTGCCAGCAGGACCGGAGATTCACCCCTCCACTTT

D gene: .
V gene: TRBV4-2
clone size: .
J gene: TRBJ1-2
CDR3 protein: CASSKSDRTNYGYTF
CDR3 DNA: TGTGCCAGCAGCAAATCGGACAGAACCAACTATGGCTACACCTTC

D gene: TRBD2
V gene: TRBV5-1
clone size: .
J gene: TRBJ2-3
CDR3 protein: CASSFTSGSRADTQYF
CDR3 DNA: TGCGCCAGCAGCTTCACTAGCGGGAGTAGAGCAGATACGCAGTATTTT

D gene: .
V gene: TRBV27
clone size: .
J gene: TRBJ2-1
CDR3 protein: CASSPTPGLDNEQFF
CDR3 DNA: TGTGCCAGCAGTCCTACCCCGGGACTCGACAATGAGCAGTTCTTC

D gene: .
V gene: TRBV28
clone size: .
J gene: TRBJ2-7
CDR3 protein: CASRTPTGTYEQYF
CDR3 DNA: TGTGCCAGCAGGACGCCCACAGGGACCTACGAGCAGTACTTC

D gene: TRBD1
V gene: TRBV6-1
clone size: .
J gene: TRBJ1-2
CDR3 protein: CASRGQGRGYTF
CDR3 DNA: TGTGCCAGCAGAGGACAGGGCCGGGGCTACACCTTC

D gene: TRBD2
V gene: TRBV2
clone size: .
J gene: TRBJ2-1
CDR3 protein: CASGQGLAGGPSYNEQFF
CDR3 DNA: TGTGCCAGCGGCCAGGGACTAGCGGGAGGGCCCTCCTACAATGAGCAGTTCTTC

D gene: .
V gene: TRBV29-1
clone size: .
J gene: TRBJ1-1
CDR3 protein: CSVGTGNTEAFF
CDR3 DNA: TGCAGCGTTGGTACAGGGAACACTGAAGCTTTCTTT

D gene: .
V gene: TRBV19
clone size: .
J gene: TRBJ2-5
CDR3 protein: CASSIGGAQETQYF
CDR3 DNA: TGTGCCAGTAGTATTGGTGGGGCCCAAGAGACCCAGTACTTC

D gene: .
V gene: TRBV5-8
clone size: .
J gene: TRBJ1-5
CDR3 protein: CASSLGQPNQPQHF
CDR3 DNA: TGTGCCAGCAGCTTGGGACAGCCCAATCAGCCCCAGCATTTT

D gene: TRBD2
V gene: TRBV5-1
clone size: .
J gene: TRBJ2-7
CDR3 protein: CASRRGRGGKITGDEQYF
CDR3 DNA: TGCGCCAGCAGAAGAGGACGGGGGGGGAAGATTACGGGGGACGAGCAGTACTTC

D gene: .
V gene: TRBV30
clone size: few
J gene: TRBJ2-7
CDR3 protein: CAWRGRRGSYEQYF
CDR3 DNA: TGTGCCTGGAGAGGAAGAAGAGGCTCCTACGAGCAGTACTTC